This T cell receptor (beta chain) was documented in a study of PD-1 blockade in classical Hodgkin lymphoma. Regarding time point: cycle 4 day 1 (C4D1), after less than 7 weeks of nivolumab. Brentuximab vedotin exposure varied among the patients, all of whom had relapsed after autologous stem cell transplantation. V lost 0 bases and J lost 3, with 10 bases in between. The CDR3 length is 15 residues. Per the germline V gene, CDR1 is MGHRA and CDR2 is YSYEKL. This clone is medium-sized. The sample contains more than one DNA sequence encoding this CDR3. Profiling relied on immunoSEQ multiplex PCR, and the TCRdb table lists in-frame clones only, not all of them. The sample lists over 60,000 clones; over 85% were seen once.

The chain uses TRBV4-1 and TRBJ2-3; D may be TRBD2 (6 bases). The receptor was isolated from a human donor with classical Hodgkin lymphoma. The starting material was peripheral blood mononuclear cells (PBMCs), obtained before the fourth cycle of nivolumab. CDR3 nucleotides: TGCGCCAGCAGCCAAGATGGAGGGAGTACAGATACGCAGTATTTT. Translation gives CASSQDGGSTDTQYF.